The 22 T cell receptor beta chains below were found in one sample sequenced in a study of cytomegalovirus exposure and HLA in healthy donors. It was with 60 Vbeta and 13 Jbeta primers that the PCR ran. Profiling relied on immunoSEQ multiplex PCR, and the TCRdb table lists in-frame clones only, not all of them. The sample contains about 200,000 clones, roughly 84% of which appear only once. Material: PBMCs. These receptors came from a man in his fifties in good health and CMV-seronegative.

Comment on this clone: One junction end disagrees with the germline gene, perhaps due to a read error. This chain connects TRBV7-7 to TRBJ2-1; 14 nucleotides match TRBD2. The CDR3 spans 16 residues. CDR1 is SSHAT, CDR2 FNYEAQ, per germline (reference sequence). CDR3: CASSLGTSGRGNEQFF. The CDR3 bases are TGTGCTAGCAGCCTGGGGACTAGCGGGAGAGGCAATGAGCAGTTCTTC.

This clone showed up just once. The rearrangement links TRBV6-5 to TRBJ1-1; TRBD1 agrees at 7 bases. The germline gives CDR1 MNHEY, CDR2 SVGAGI. The CDR3 sequence is 14 residues long. V dropped 8 bases and J dropped 4; count of bases not matched to a gene: 10. In DNA form, the CDR3 reads TGTGCCAGCCGCACTTTAACAGGGGTCACTGAAGCTTTCTTT. Translating it yields CASRTLTGVTEAFF.

This clone was counted a few times. The chain is built from TRBV28 and TRBJ1-2, with no clear D. The V end lost 5 bases, the J end lost 4 bases, and 14 bases lay between the germline ends. Germline loops: CDR1 MDHEN, CDR2 SYDVKM. The CDR3 covers 14 residues. CDR3 DNA sequence: TGTGCCAGCAGTCCTGAGCCGAGGAGCTATGGCTACACCTTC. Encoded protein: CASSPEPRSYGYTF.

The CDR3 here is CAWSHRGPTDTQYF. The CDR3 DNA follows: TGTGCCTGGAGTCACAGGGGACCCACAGATACGCAGTATTTT. J is TRBJ2-3 and V is TRBV30, with TRBD1 identical over 7 bases. Germline CDR1 is GTSNPN and CDR2 is SVGIG (reference sequence). V was pared by 2 bases and J by 2 bases, with 4 bases of the junction left unmatched. The CDR3 has 14 amino acids.

Only a few counts were recorded for this clone. V usage is TRBV19 and J usage is TRBJ1-5; the D gene is possibly TRBD1 (5 bases). The CDR3 has 16 residues. From germline, CDR1 is LNHDA and CDR2 SQIVND (reference sequence). V lost 3 bases to trimming and J lost 0 bases, with 12 bases between them. CDR3 in DNA: TGTGCCAGTAGTATCCCGACAGACCATAGCAATCAGCCCCAGCATTTT. It codes for CASSIPTDHSNQPQHF.

The rearrangement uses TRBV27 and TRBJ2-6, with D possibly matching TRBD1 (6 bases). V was shortened by 6 bases and J by 0 bases, with 18 bases between the two germline ends. CDR1 is MNHEY and CDR2 is SMNVEV in the germline V gene (reference sequence). The CDR3 loop spans 18 amino acids. The CDR3 loop is CASSRRKDSYSGANVLTF. DNA of the CDR3: TGTGCCAGCAGCCGAAGGAAGGACAGCTACTCTGGGGCCAACGTCCTGACTTTC.

This chain joins TRBV9 and TRBJ2-1; D is perhaps TRBD1 (9 bases). CDR3 size: 15 residues. Germline-derived CDR1 and CDR2 are SGDLS and YYNGEE. Trimming removed 4 bases from V and 7 bases from J, with 18 bases in between. The CDR3, as DNA: TGTGCCAGCAGCCCGGGGGGGACAGGGTCGAATGAGCAGTTCTTC. It encodes CASSPGGTGSNEQFF.

The V and J genes are TRBV18 and TRBJ1-2; 8 nucleotides match TRBD1. Trimming took 2 bases from V and 4 from J; bases not matched to a gene: 3. The CDR3 has 14 amino acids. Germline-derived CDR1 and CDR2 are KGHSH and LQKENI. DNA of the CDR3: TGTGCCAGCTCACCAGACAGGGGAAGCTATGGCTACACCTTC. This encodes CASSPDRGSYGYTF.

The J gene is TRBJ1-6, the V gene TRBV28; TRBD1 aligns across 10 bases. The CDR3 has 16 residues. J was trimmed by 7 bases and V by 3 bases; bases with no gene match: 6. Germline V gene data show CDR1 as MDHEN and CDR2 as SYDVKM. DNA of the CDR3: TGTGCCAGCAGTTTGATGACAGGGGGCCGAAATTCACCCCTCCACTTT. This sequence encodes CASSLMTGGRNSPLHF.

The chain has TRBV19 and TRBJ2-5, with D perhaps TRBD2 (6 bases). Trimming pared 11 bases from V and 5 bases from J, leaving 15 bases between. The CDR3 sequence is 12 residues long. Germline CDR1 reads LNHDA; CDR2 reads SQIVND (reference sequence). The CDR3 bases are TGTGCCTCCCGCGGGAATTTGGAGACCCAGTACTTC. It encodes CASRGNLETQYF.

The CDR3 reads CASSPLAGQGSYEQYF. DNA of the CDR3: TGTGCCAGCAGCCCCTTGGCGGGACAGGGGTCCTACGAGCAGTACTTC. The chain is built from TRBV11-3 and TRBJ2-7, with 10 bases identical to TRBD1. The CDR3 loop spans 16 amino acids. J was trimmed by 1 base and V by 5 bases; bases with no gene match: 8. Germline CDR1 and CDR2: SGHNT and YENEEA.

The chain joins TRBV5-1 to TRBJ2-1; D unclear. Trimming took off 4 bases at V and 6 bases at J, with 5 bases between the two ends. The CDR3 has 11 amino acids. CDR1 and CDR2 (germline): SGHRS, YFSETQ. The CDR3 sequence is CASSVSNEQFF. The CDR3 DNA is TGCGCCAGCAGCGTTAGCAATGAGCAGTTCTTC.

The rearrangement links TRBV7-9 to TRBJ2-5; possible D gene TRBD2, 6 bases. The CDR3 length is 15 residues. V was pared by 7 bases and J by 3 bases, with 18 bases between. The germline CDR1 and CDR2 sequences are SEHNR and FQNEAQ (reference sequence). The CDR3 loop reads CASTPGDRNKETQYF. The CDR3 bases are TGTGCCAGCACCCCGGGGGATAGGAATAAAGAGACCCAGTACTTC.

The chain combines TRBV19 with TRBJ2-1; 9 nucleotides align to TRBD2. Trimming took 2 bases from V and 1 from J; bases not matched to a gene: 3. This CDR3 contains 16 residues. Looked up from germline, CDR1 is LNHDA and CDR2 is SQIVND (reference sequence). The CDR3 nucleotides read TGTGCCAGTAGTATAATAGCGGGAGTTTCCTACAATGAGCAGTTCTTC. It codes for CASSIIAGVSYNEQFF.

The chain has TRBV9 and TRBJ1-4; TRBD1 agrees at 7 bases. J lost 12 bases, V lost 1 base, and 6 bases had no gene match. This CDR3 has 13 amino acids. The germline V gene has CDR1 SGDLS and CDR2 YYNGEE. The CDR3: CASSVSLDRELFF. The CDR3 DNA is TGTGCCAGCAGCGTATCTCTAGACAGGGAACTGTTTTTT.

This chain joins TRBV6-1 and TRBJ2-5, with D hard to call. Germline CDR1 reads MNHNS; CDR2 reads SASEGT. The CDR3 covers 13 residues. V was shortened by 4 bases and J by 1 base, with 7 bases between the two germline ends. CDR3 DNA sequence: TGTGCCAGCAGTGGGAGTCCCCAAGAGACCCAGTACTTC. It specifies CASSGSPQETQYF.

V is TRBV7-9 and J is TRBJ1-1, with D possibly TRBD1 on 5 matching bases. Trimming shortened V by 5 bases and J by 8 bases, and 18 bases separated the two germline ends. CDR3 size: 14 residues. CDR1 is SEHNR, CDR2 FQNEAQ, per germline (reference sequence). The CDR3 DNA reads as TGTGCCAGCAGCCATCAACTGGGGCAGGTAGAAGCTTTCTTT. It translates to CASSHQLGQVEAFF.

The rearrangement links TRBV6-5 to TRBJ2-1; maybe TRBD2 (5 bases). CDR1 MNHEY and CDR2 SVGAGI come from the germline V gene. The V end was cut by 6 bases, the J end by 7 bases, with 16 bases between. The CDR3 is 14 residues long. The CDR3 loop is CASRPSTTGNEQFF. The CDR3, as DNA: TGTGCCAGCAGGCCCTCGACGACGGGGAATGAGCAGTTCTTC.

The gene calls are TRBV5-4 and TRBJ2-2, with TRBD1 matching 8 bases. V shed 1 base, J shed 3 bases, and the junction held 5 bases outside the gene matches. The germline gives CDR1 SGHNT, CDR2 YYREEE (reference sequence). The CDR3 extends over 16 amino acids. The CDR3 region has the DNA TGTGCCAGCAGCTTGACAGGGGGATTTGACACCGGGGAGCTGTTTTTT. Its protein product is CASSLTGGFDTGELFF.

The genes are TRBV9 and TRBJ2-7, with TRBD2 matching 11 bases. CDR3 size: 15 residues. The germline V gene has CDR1 SGDLS and CDR2 YYNGEE. After removal of 4 bases from V and 0 bases from J, the junction contained 3 bases not matched to a gene. CDR3 DNA: TGTGCCAGCAGCCCGGGACTAGCGGCCTCCTACGAGCAGTACTTC. Translating it yields CASSPGLAASYEQYF.

This chain joins TRBV30 and TRBJ2-1; tentatively, D is TRBD2 (5 bases). The CDR3 sequence is 14 residues long. V shed 0 bases and J shed 7 bases, with 13 bases lying between them. CDR1 is GTSNPN and CDR2 is SVGIG in the germline V gene (reference sequence). CDR3 residues: CAWSVVGKSNEQFF. CDR3 DNA sequence: TGTGCCTGGAGTGTAGTCGGGAAATCGAATGAGCAGTTCTTC.

V usage is TRBV28 and J usage is TRBJ2-1, with D possibly being TRBD2 (5 bases). The CDR3 spans 15 residues. The V end was cut by 6 bases, the J end by 0 bases, with 12 bases between. Germline V lookup: CDR1 MDHEN, CDR2 SYDVKM. The CDR3 spells CASSPSGPSYNEQFF. CDR3 in DNA: TGTGCCAGCAGCCCCAGCGGACCCTCCTACAATGAGCAGTTCTTC.